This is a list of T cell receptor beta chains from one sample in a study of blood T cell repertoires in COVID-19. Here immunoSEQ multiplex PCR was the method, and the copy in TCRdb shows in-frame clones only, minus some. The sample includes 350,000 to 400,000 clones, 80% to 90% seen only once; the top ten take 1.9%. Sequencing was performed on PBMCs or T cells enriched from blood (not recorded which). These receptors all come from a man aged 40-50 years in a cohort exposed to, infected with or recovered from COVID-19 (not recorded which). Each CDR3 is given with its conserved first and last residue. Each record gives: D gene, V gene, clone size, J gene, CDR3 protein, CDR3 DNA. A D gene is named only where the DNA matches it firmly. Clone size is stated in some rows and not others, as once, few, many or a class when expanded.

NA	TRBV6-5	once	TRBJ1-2	CAVTRDFSRGYTF	TGTGCCGTAACGCGGGACTTTAGTAGAGGCTACACCTTC
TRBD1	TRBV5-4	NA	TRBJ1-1	CASSVGTGDTEAFF	TGTGCCAGCAGCGTCGGAACAGGGGATACTGAAGCTTTCTTT
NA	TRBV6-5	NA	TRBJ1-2	CASSTEYSGYTF	TGTGCCAGCTCCACCGAATACTCCGGCTACACCTTC
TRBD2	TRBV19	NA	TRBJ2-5	CASSWGTSGQETQYF	TGTGCCAGTAGTTGGGGGACTAGCGGCCAAGAGACCCAGTACTTC
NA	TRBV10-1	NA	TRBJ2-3	CASGLSSGTDTQYF	TGCGCCAGCGGGCTTTCTTCTGGCACAGATACGCAGTATTTT
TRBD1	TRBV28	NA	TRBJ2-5	CASSSSPYTTGTAEETQYF	TGTGCCAGCAGCTCCTCTCCCTACACCACCGGGACAGCCGAAGAGACCCAGTACTTC
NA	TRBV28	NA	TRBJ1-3	CASSLSSSGNTIYF	TGTGCCAGCAGTTTATCGAGCTCTGGAAACACCATATATTTT
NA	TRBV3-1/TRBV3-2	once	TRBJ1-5	CASSQAISNQPQHF	TGTGCCAGCAGCCAAGCAATCAGTAATCAGCCCCAGCATTTT
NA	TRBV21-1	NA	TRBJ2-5	CASSKAHWTGDRETQYF	TGTGCCAGCAGCAAAGCGCATTGGACAGGGGACAGGGAGACCCAGTACTTC
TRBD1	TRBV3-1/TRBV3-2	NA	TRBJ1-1	CASRDRGIRTEAFF	TGTGCCAGCAGGGACAGGGGGATTAGGACTGAAGCTTTCTTT
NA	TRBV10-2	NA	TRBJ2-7	CASRPLASLGEQYF	TGCGCCAGCAGACCCCTAGCGTCCCTCGGGGAGCAGTACTTC
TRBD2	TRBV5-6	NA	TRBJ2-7	CASSFLDGREASNEQYF	TGTGCCAGCAGCTTTTTGGATGGGCGGGAGGCAAGCAACGAGCAGTACTTC
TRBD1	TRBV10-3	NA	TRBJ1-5	CAISLGTDSNQPQHF	TGTGCCATCAGTCTCGGGACAGATAGCAATCAGCCCCAGCATTTT
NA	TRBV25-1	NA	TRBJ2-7	CASSESGYYEQYF	TGTGCCAGCAGTGAATCGGGGTACTACGAGCAGTACTTC
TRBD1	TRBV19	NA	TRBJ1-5	CASRKTGLNQPQHF	TGTGCCAGTAGGAAGACAGGGTTAAATCAGCCCCAGCATTTT
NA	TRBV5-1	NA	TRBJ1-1	CASSLGSVGDTEAFF	TGCGCCAGCAGCTTGGGATCGGTAGGAGACACTGAAGCTTTCTTT
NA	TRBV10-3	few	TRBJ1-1	CAISVTANTEAFF	TGTGCCATCAGTGTGACAGCTAACACTGAAGCTTTCTTT
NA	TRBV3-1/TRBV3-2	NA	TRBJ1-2	CASSPHQGIGYTF	TGTGCCAGCAGCCCCCACCAGGGGATCGGCTACACCTTC
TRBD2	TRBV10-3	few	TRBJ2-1	CAISRGTRSLNEQFF	TGTGCCATCAGTCGCGGGACTAGATCCCTTAATGAGCAGTTCTTC
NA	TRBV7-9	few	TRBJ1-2	CASSQWGEGYTF	TGTGCCAGCAGCCAGTGGGGAGAAGGCTACACCTTC
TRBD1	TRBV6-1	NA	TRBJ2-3	CASSEWTGKTDTQYF	TGTGCCAGCAGTGAGTGGACAGGGAAAACAGATACGCAGTATTTT
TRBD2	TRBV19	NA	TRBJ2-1	CASSSGRAQGSYNEQFF	TGTGCCAGTAGTAGCGGGAGGGCCCAGGGCTCCTACAATGAGCAGTTCTTC
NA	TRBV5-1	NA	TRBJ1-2	CASSPRQQVYGYTF	TGCGCCAGCAGCCCCCGACAGCAGGTTTATGGCTACACCTTC
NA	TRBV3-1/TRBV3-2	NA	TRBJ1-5	CASSRTANQPQHF	TGTGCCAGCTCTCGGACAGCCAATCAGCCCCAGCATTTT
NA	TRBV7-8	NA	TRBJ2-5	CASSLGSGQETQYF	TGTGCCAGCAGCTTAGGGTCGGGCCAAGAGACCCAGTACTTC
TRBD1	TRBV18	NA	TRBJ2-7	CASSQDRAYEQYF	TGTGCCAGCTCACAAGACAGGGCCTACGAGCAGTACTTC
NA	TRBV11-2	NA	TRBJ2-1	CASSLDRGNEQFF	TGTGCCAGCAGCTTAGATAGGGGCAATGAGCAGTTCTTC
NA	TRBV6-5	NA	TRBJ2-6	CASSLRGSGANVLTF	TGTGCCAGCAGCCTCCGGGGCTCTGGGGCCAACGTCCTGACTTTC
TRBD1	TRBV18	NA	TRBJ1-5	CASSPQDRVQPQHF	TGTGCCAGCTCACCTCAAGACAGGGTCCAGCCCCAGCATTTT
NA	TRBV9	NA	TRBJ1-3	CASSVVTGDTIYF	TGTGCCAGCAGCGTAGTGACGGGTGACACCATATATTTT
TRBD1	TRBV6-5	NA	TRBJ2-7	CASGMTGNYEQYF	TGTGCCAGCGGGATGACAGGGAACTATGAGCAGTACTTC
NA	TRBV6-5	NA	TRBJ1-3	CASSQPAVSGNTIYF	TGTGCCAGCAGTCAACCGGCGGTCTCTGGAAACACCATATATTTT
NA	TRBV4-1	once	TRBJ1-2	CASSHDYRVVNYGYTF	TGCGCCAGCAGCCATGATTACAGGGTTGTTAACTATGGCTACACCTTC
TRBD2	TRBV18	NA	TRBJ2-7	CASSRNLRTSGSSYEQYF	TGTGCCAGCTCACGAAACTTGAGGACTAGCGGGAGCTCCTACGAGCAGTACTTC
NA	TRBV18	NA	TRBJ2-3	CASSPQEYTDTQYF	TGTGCCAGCTCACCCCAGGAATACACAGATACGCAGTATTTT
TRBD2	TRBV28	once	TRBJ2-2	CASSFSGRIGELLF	TGTGCCAGCAGTTTTAGCGGGAGGATCGGGGAGCTGCTTTTT
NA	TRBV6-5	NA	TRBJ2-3	CASRNHLAGDTQYF	TGTGCCAGCAGGAACCACCTGGCGGGAGATACGCAGTATTTT
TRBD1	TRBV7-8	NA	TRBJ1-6	CASSLRTGEGSPLHF	TGTGCCAGCAGCTTACGGACAGGGGAAGGTTCACCCCTCCACTTT
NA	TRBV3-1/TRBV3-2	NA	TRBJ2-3	CASSLRLVIDTQYF	TGTGCCAGCAGCTTACGTTTAGTGATAGATACGCAGTATTTT